This T cell receptor (beta chain) originates from a study of human T cells and chemical hapten exposure. TCRdb itself ran the RACE reads through MiXCR, one entry per CDR3 protein. The sample holds about 110,000 distinct CDR3 sequences, about 10% seen once. General study findings and limits: There were significantly more large CDR3 similarity clusters among expanded TCRs than among controls. Correlating positively with patch test score were the PT1 expanded TCR counts.

Germline lookup yields CDR1 MGHDK and CDR2 SYGVNS. This CDR3 contains 12 residues. V shed 6 bases and J 8 bases; nucleotides not matched to a gene: 4. This clonotype was picked up many times. The antigen is unknown. Indicated time point: patch test 1, 2 weeks after DPC sensitization. Specified treatment: therapeutic diphenylcyclopropenone sensitization with weekly scalp DPC. The study drew its donors from alopecia patients who were 18 to 70 years old and suitable for DPC. The chain carries TRBV25-1 and TRBJ2-1; TRBD1 matches 7 bases. Sequencing was performed on whole blood, taken in connection with sensitization to the hapten diphenylcyclopropenone (DPC). The source of this sequence is a woman aged 40 to 50 with alopecia areata. Some clones in this sample may be carry-over from other donors' samples. The CDR3 DNA follows: TGTGCCAGCAGGAAGCAGGGGGATGAGCAGTTCTTC. As protein: CASRKQGDEQFF.